One and the same sample provided the 12 T cell receptor beta chains below, sequenced in a study of cytomegalovirus exposure and HLA in healthy donors. Primers included in the PCR were 60 Vbeta and 13 Jbeta primers. The repertoire was sequenced with immunoSEQ multiplex PCR; TCRdb's copy has only in-frame clones and lacks some. Of about 78,000 clones listed, under 70% are singletons. The sequencing input was PBMCs. Every receptor here comes from a man aged 25-40 years in good health and CMV-seropositive.

This clone occurred a few times. V and J are TRBV6-1 and TRBJ2-7, with D possibly being TRBD1 (6 bases). Trimming cost V 4 bases and J 2 bases, with 15 bases left between them. CDR1 and CDR2 (germline): MNHNS, SASEGT. The CDR3 totals 15 residues. In DNA, the CDR3 is TGTGCCAGCAGTGCCTACAGGGATAGGGCCTACGAGCAGTACTTC. This encodes CASSAYRDRAYEQYF.

The chain carries TRBV5-1 and TRBJ2-2, with 14 positions matching TRBD2. Germline V gives CDR1 SGHRS, CDR2 YFSETQ. V gave up 3 bases and J gave up 4 bases; unmatched junction bases: 5. The CDR3 contains 17 residues. This chain's CDR3 is CASSSGTSGRSTGELFF. CDR3 nucleotide sequence: TGCGCCAGCAGCTCTGGGACTAGCGGGAGATCCACCGGGGAGCTGTTTTTT.

The chain employs TRBV9 and TRBJ1-1, with unresolved D. Looked up from germline, CDR1 is SGDLS and CDR2 is YYNGEE. The CDR3 covers 13 residues. Trimming shortened V by 0 bases and J by 3 bases, and 6 bases separated the two germline ends. CDR3 bases: TGTGCCAGCAGCGTAGAGAGGTACACTGAAGCTTTCTTT. Amino acid sequence: CASSVERYTEAFF.

The CDR3, as DNA: TGCAGCGCTTACCCGGCTAACTATGGCTACACCTTC. Its protein product is CSAYPANYGYTF. This chain joins TRBV29-1 and TRBJ1-2; D call uncertain. The CDR3 extends over 12 amino acids. CDR1 and CDR2 (germline): SQVTM, ANQGSEA. The V gene lost 7 bases and the J gene lost 0 bases, with 9 bases spanning the gap.

The genes are TRBV9 and TRBJ2-7; D possibly corresponds to TRBD2 (5 bases). The CDR3 loop spans 15 amino acids. CDR1 is SGDLS and CDR2 is YYNGEE in the germline V gene. Trimming removed 2 bases at V and 1 base at J, with 13 bases between. As DNA, the CDR3 is TGTGCCAGCAGCGTCGGGATGGGCCATTCCTACGAGCAGTACTTC. Protein: CASSVGMGHSYEQYF.

This clone was seen a few times. The chain links TRBV6-1 to TRBJ1-2; 7 bases are shared with TRBD1. The CDR3 is made up of 15 amino acids. The V gene's germline CDR1 is MNHNS and CDR2 SASEGT. The V gene end was trimmed by 5 bases and the J gene end by 8 bases; junction bases not matched to a gene: 14. CDR3 in amino acids: CASSLQPGTVAGYTF. DNA of the CDR3: TGTGCCAGCAGTCTACAACCCGGGACAGTGGCCGGCTACACCTTC.

This chain joins TRBV6-5 and TRBJ1-1, with D possibly being TRBD1 (5 bases). Germline CDR1 and CDR2: MNHEY and SVGAGI. Between the trimmed V and J ends, which lost 7 bases and 7 bases, there was a span of 19 bases. This CDR3 is 14 amino acids long. CDR3 bases: TGTGCCAGCACCCCTCCGGGGACGGGGGGTGAAGCTTTCTTT. The encoded protein is CASTPPGTGGEAFF.

The V and J genes are TRBV30 and TRBJ1-1, with D possibly being TRBD1 (6 bases). Looked up from germline, CDR1 is GTSNPN and CDR2 is SVGIG (reference sequence). Trimming took 2 bases from V and 4 from J, leaving 8 bases between them. CDR3 length: 12 amino acids. CDR3 bases: TGTGCCTGGAGTACAGGGCGCACTGAAGCTTTCTTT. As protein: CAWSTGRTEAFF.

The CDR3 protein is CASSSRPAGGSEQYF. The CDR3 DNA follows: TGTGCCAGCAGTTCCAGACCAGCGGGAGGGTCCGAGCAGTACTTC. The J gene is TRBJ2-7, the V gene TRBV6-5; 10 bases line up with TRBD2. The CDR3 spans 15 residues. Germline CDR1 and CDR2: MNHEY and SVGAGI. The junction had 9 bases not matched to a gene; V was cut back by 4 bases and J by 6 bases.

J is TRBJ1-2 and V is TRBV20-1; weak D call: TRBD1 (6 bases). Germline V gene sequence: CDR1 DFQATT, CDR2 SNEGSKA (reference sequence). Trimming left V 8 bases short and J 8 bases short, with 15 bases between. The length of the CDR3 is 11 residues. The DNA of the CDR3 is TGCAGTTCTCCGGGTGGGGGCGGCTACACCTTC. This translates into CSSPGGGGYTF.

The chain links TRBV5-8 to TRBJ2-5; TRBD2 aligns across 11 bases. V shed 5 bases and J 1 base; nucleotides not matched to a gene: 7. Per germline, CDR1 SGHTS and CDR2 YDEGEE. CDR3 size: 16 residues. CDR3 protein: CASSYGTSGVQETQYF. The CDR3 coding sequence is TGTGCCAGCAGTTACGGGACTAGCGGAGTCCAAGAGACCCAGTACTTC.

The chain joins TRBV9 to TRBJ2-7; TRBD2 aligns across 7 bases. From germline, CDR1 is SGDLS and CDR2 YYNGEE. Trimming took 0 bases from V and 1 from J; bases not matched to a gene: 4. The CDR3 is made up of 15 amino acids. The CDR3 sequence: CASSVGGSKSYEQYF. CDR3 nucleotides: TGTGCCAGCAGCGTAGGCGGGAGTAAGTCCTACGAGCAGTACTTC.